The rows below give T cell receptor beta chains drawn from one sample of a study of cytotoxic CD8 clonotypes in ibrutinib-treated CLL. The method was immunoSEQ multiplex PCR; TCRdb's version includes in-frame clones alone and lacks a portion of them. The data contain roughly 200,000 clones, approximately 75% of them singletons. Source: PBMCs, taken after 12 months of ibrutinib treatment. These receptors all come from a human donor with chronic lymphocytic leukemia. CDR3s include the opening cysteine and the closing phenylalanine or tryptophan. The D gene is left open where the match is weak. Size is stated for part of the rows, as once, few or many counts, or as a class when the clone is expanded.

size	V	J	length	D	CDR3	DNA
NA	TRBV11-2	TRBJ1-2	13	NA	CASSPLGSDGYTF	TGTGCCAGCAGCCCGCTTGGGTCAGACGGCTACACCTTC
NA	TRBV6-1	TRBJ2-7	15	TRBD1	CASRDPGTGLYEQYF	TGTGCCAGCAGGGACCCGGGGACAGGCCTCTACGAGCAGTACTTC
NA	TRBV6-5	TRBJ1-2	15	NA	CASSFAGGVFYGYTF	TGTGCCAGCAGCTTCGCGGGTGGGGTTTTCTATGGCTACACCTTC
NA	TRBV10-3	TRBJ2-7	15	NA	CAISEGDIHGYGQYF	TGTGCCATCAGTGAAGGAGACATCCACGGCTACGGACAGTACTTC
NA	TRBV7-9	TRBJ2-3	16	TRBD2	CASVGGTSGGEDTQYF	TGTGCCAGCGTTGGAGGGACTAGCGGGGGCGAAGATACGCAGTATTTT
NA	TRBV5-1	TRBJ1-4	14	NA	CASSSSDSNEKLFF	TGCGCCAGCAGCTCCTCCGACAGTAATGAAAAACTGTTTTTT
NA	TRBV6-5	TRBJ1-1	15	NA	CASSRDGVLSAEAFF	TGTGCCAGCAGCCGGGACGGTGTTCTCTCCGCTGAAGCTTTCTTT
NA	TRBV11-2	TRBJ2-7	12	NA	CASSSITYEQYF	TGTGCCAGCAGCTCGATCACGTACGAGCAGTACTTC
NA	TRBV5-1	TRBJ1-1	14	NA	CASSLEDRNTEAFF	TGCGCCAGCAGCTTGGAAGACAGGAACACTGAAGCTTTCTTT
NA	TRBV5-5	TRBJ1-3	15	TRBD1	CASSSGQGSGNTIYF	TGTGCCAGCAGCTCGGGACAGGGGTCTGGAAACACCATATATTTT
once	TRBV11-2	TRBJ2-7	15	NA	CASSLDVSRSYEQYF	TGTGCCAGCAGCTTAGACGTTAGTCGATCCTACGAGCAGTACTTC
once	TRBV9	TRBJ2-1	14	TRBD1	CATNRDSSYNEQFF	TGTGCCACCAACAGGGACAGCTCCTACAATGAGCAGTTCTTC
NA	TRBV5-1	TRBJ2-7	16	TRBD1	CASSLAGQGYSYEQYF	TGCGCCAGCAGCTTGGCCGGACAGGGCTACTCCTACGAGCAGTACTTC
NA	TRBV25-1	TRBJ1-2	18	TRBD1	CASSDLGTGEGSRYGYTF	TGTGCCAGCAGTGATCTTGGGACAGGTGAGGGGAGTCGGTATGGCTACACCTTC
NA	TRBV7-2	TRBJ1-1	13	NA	CASSSGRALEAFF	TGTGCCAGCAGCTCGGGCAGGGCACTGGAGGCTTTCTTT
NA	TRBV15	TRBJ2-7	16	NA	CATSGRGQGISYEQYF	TGTGCCACCAGCGGTCGGGGGCAGGGGATATCCTACGAGCAGTACTTC
NA	TRBV5-1	TRBJ2-1	13	TRBD1	CASNPGQANEQFF	TGCGCCAGCAACCCGGGACAGGCCAATGAGCAGTTCTTC
NA	TRBV25-1	TRBJ2-1	11	NA	CASSRVNEQFF	TGTGCCAGCAGCAGGGTAAATGAGCAGTTCTTC
NA	TRBV7-2	TRBJ2-1	15	NA	CASSLTSGPYNEQFF	TGTGCCAGCAGCTTAACATCGGGGCCCTACAATGAGCAGTTCTTC
NA	TRBV2	TRBJ2-3	16	NA	CASSEMGAGAADTQYF	TGTGCCAGCAGTGAAATGGGGGCTGGGGCCGCAGATACGCAGTATTTT